The 27 T cell receptor beta chains in this list originate from one sample, sequenced in a study of regulatory T cells in long-lasting Graves disease. The sample's time point: newly diagnosed GD, antithyroid drugs for less than 3 months. PBMC-derived RNA was used for the TCR library. Combining iRepertoire HTBI primers with Arm-PCR of CDR3 regions, the authors built TCR beta libraries. Via MiXCR, TCRdb re-called the multiplex PCR reads, giving one row per CDR3 protein. The data show roughly 500,000 distinct CDR3 sequences, approximately 13% seen once. The sample was also reused in another study, on T cells in Graves' hyperthyroidism and ophthalmopathy.

The sample consisted of peripheral blood mononuclear cells (PBMCs), taken at new diagnosis, from a patient treated with antithyroid drugs. The receptors shown here come from a man in his thirties or forties with Graves disease.

The sample holds many counts of this clonotype. The chain is built from TRBV20-1 and TRBJ1-5; D call uncertain. This CDR3 spans 12 amino acids. V was pared by 0 bases and J by 6 bases, with 6 bases between. From germline, CDR1 is DFQATT and CDR2 SNEGSKA (reference sequence). The CDR3 spells CSARESGQPQHF. In DNA, the CDR3 is TGCAGTGCTAGAGAGTCGGGTCAGCCCCAGCATTTT.

This clonotype was seen ten or more times. The chain combines TRBV6-5 with TRBJ1-1; no clear D gene. Germline lookup yields CDR1 MNHEY and CDR2 SVGAGI. The V end lost 0 bases, the J end lost 0 bases, and 8 bases lay between the germline ends. The CDR3 covers 15 residues. The CDR3 loop reads CASSYSKRMNTEAFF. For the CDR3, the DNA is TGTGCCAGCAGTTACTCGAAACGGATGAACACTGAAGCTTTCTTT.

This clonotype came up a few times. The rearrangement uses TRBV29-1 and TRBJ1-2; D might be TRBD1 (6 bases). The CDR3 runs 13 residues. The germline V and J ends were trimmed by 7 bases and 4 bases, with 16 bases remaining between them. Germline assignment: CDR1 SQVTM and CDR2 ANQGSEA. The chain's CDR3 is CSARSTGLYGYTF. CDR3 bases: TGCAGCGCCAGATCGACAGGCCTCTATGGCTACACCTTC. Variable domain in full (rest from reference TRBV29-1 and TRBJ1-2): SAVISQKPSRDICQRGTSLTIQCQVDSQVTMMFWYRQQPGQSLTLIATANQGSEATYESGFVIDKFPISRPNLTFSTLTVSNMSPEDSSIYLCSARSTGLYGYTFGSGTRLTVV.

Note on this clonotype: One end of the junction varies from germline; a read error may be responsible. The CDR3, as DNA: TGTGCCAGCAGCCCTAAGACAGGGACCGACACTGAAGCTCTCTTT. Translated: CASSPKTGTDTEALF. The chain recombines TRBV2 with TRBJ1-1; 7 positions agree with TRBD1. CDR1 is SNHLY and CDR2 is FYNNEI in the germline V gene. The CDR3 contains 15 residues.

Points on this clonotype: Given a much more abundant clone one base away, this may be a read error. The rearrangement links TRBV11-3 to TRBJ2-3; tentatively, D is TRBD1 (5 bases). The CDR3 is 15 amino acids. Germline loops: CDR1 SGHNT, CDR2 YENEEA. The CDR3 coding sequence is TGTGCCAGCAGCTTAGGTCTTCAGGGCACAGATGCGCAGTATTTT. Translated, it gives CASSLGLQGTDAQYF. The entire variable domain, with the rest obtained from reference TRBV11-3 and TRBJ2-3, is as follows: EAGVVQSPRYKIIEKKQPVAFWCNPISGHNTLYWYLQNLGQGPELLIRYENEEAVDDSQLPKDRFSAERLKGVDSTLKIQPAELGDSAVYLCASSLGLQGTDAQYFGPGTRLTVL.

This clonotype showed up many times. The V call is TRBV2, the J call TRBJ2-7; the D gene is possibly TRBD1 (6 bases). The V end was cut by 6 bases, the J end by 2 bases, with 11 bases between. CDR3 length: 13 residues. The germline V gene has CDR1 SNHLY and CDR2 FYNNEI. The CDR3 DNA reads as TGTGCCAGCAGCGGACAGCGCACCTACGAGCAGTACTTC. Its translation is CASSGQRTYEQYF. Full variable domain (outside the CDR3, taken from reference TRBV2 and TRBJ2-7): EPEVTQTPSHQVTQMGQEVILRCVPISNHLYFYWYRQILGQKVEFLVSFYNNEISEKSEIFDDQFSVERPDGSNFTLKIRSTKLEDSAMYFCASSGQRTYEQYFGPGTRLTVT.

This clonotype was seen ten or more times. The V gene is TRBV2, the J gene TRBJ2-1; 8 bases match TRBD2. This CDR3 comprises 13 residues. V was clipped by 0 bases and J by 15 bases; unmatched bases: 7. Per the germline V gene, CDR1 is SNHLY and CDR2 is FYNNEI. Here the CDR3 DNA reads TGTGCCAGCAGTGAAGCGCTCGGGAGGGCCGGGTTCTTC. Amino acids: CASSEALGRAGFF. The whole variable domain, remainder taken from reference TRBV2 and TRBJ2-1, is EPEVTQTPSHQVTQMGQEVILRCVPISNHLYFYWYRQILGQKVEFLVSFYNNEISEKSEIFDDQFSVERPDGSNFTLKIRSTKLEDSAMYFCASSEALGRAGFFGPGTRLTVL.

Many counts were recorded for this clonotype. The chain joins TRBV6-1 to TRBJ1-6; D might be TRBD1 (5 bases). The CDR3 loop spans 17 amino acids. The V end lost 1 base, the J end lost 0 bases, and 10 bases lay between the germline ends. CDR1 MNHNS and CDR2 SASEGT come from the germline V gene. CDR3 in amino acids: CASSEDPGGSYNSPLHF. The CDR3 DNA follows: TGTGCCAGCAGTGAAGACCCGGGGGGCTCCTATAATTCACCCCTCCACTTT.

The sample holds many counts of this clonotype. V usage is TRBV18 and J usage is TRBJ2-3; 7 bases align to TRBD1. The CDR3 sequence is 14 residues long. Germline values: CDR1 KGHSH, CDR2 LQKENI. The V and J ends lost 6 bases and 5 bases, in that order; junction bases with no gene match: 8. DNA for the CDR3: TGTGCCAGCTCCAAACAGGGGAAGGAAGATACGCAGTATTTT. Its protein product is CASSKQGKEDTQYF.

Details on this clonotype: One junction end does not reproduce the germline sequence, and a read error may be involved. J is TRBJ2-7 and V is TRBV5-1, with D perhaps matching TRBD1 (5 bases). The length of the CDR3 is 13 residues. Germline values: CDR1 SGHRS, CDR2 YFSETQ. CDR3 in DNA: TGCGCCGGCAGACCCCAGGGTAGCTACGAGCAGTACTTC. Translation gives CAGRPQGSYEQYF.

CDR3 loop: CASSIAGVTSYEQYF. In nucleotides, the CDR3 is TGTGCCAGCAGCATCGCGGGAGTTACCTCCTACGAGCAGTACTTC. The J gene is TRBJ2-7, the V gene TRBV5-4; 7 bases are shared with TRBD2. J lost 0 bases, V lost 4 bases, and 7 bases had no gene match. This CDR3 contains 15 residues. CDR1 and CDR2 (germline): SGHNT, YYREEE (reference sequence). The full variable domain, rest sourced from reference TRBV5-4 and TRBJ2-7, is ETGVTQSPTHLIKTRGQQVTLRCSSQSGHNTVSWYQQALGQGPQFIFQYYREEENGRGNFPPRFSGLQFPNYSSELNVNALELDDSALYLCASSIAGVTSYEQYFGPGTRLTVT.

This clonotype was seen a handful of times. V and J are TRBV5-1 and TRBJ1-2, with TRBD1 as a possible D gene (5 bases). Germline loops: CDR1 SGHRS, CDR2 YFSETQ. This CDR3 region has 15 residues. V dropped 2 bases and J dropped 8 bases, with 19 bases sitting between them. CDR3 sequence reads: CASSFRASLEGGYTF. CDR3 bases: TGCGCCAGCAGCTTCAGGGCCTCCCTTGAAGGCGGCTACACCTTC.

This clonotype was detected a few times. The J gene is TRBJ2-3, the V gene TRBV11-1; D not resolved. Between the trimmed V and J ends, which lost 0 bases and 6 bases, there was a span of 16 bases. This CDR3 has 16 amino acids. Germline values: CDR1 SGHAT, CDR2 FQDESV (reference sequence). In nucleotides, the CDR3 is TGTGCCAGCAGCTTAGCCGACCCCACCTTCGGCGATACGCAGTATTTT. It encodes CASSLADPTFGDTQYF.

This clonotype was seen ten or more times. The V call is TRBV6-1, the J call TRBJ2-3; 12 positions match TRBD2. Germline CDR1 reads MNHNS; CDR2 reads SASEGT. The CDR3 runs to 15 residues. After removal of 1 base from V and 6 bases from J, the junction contained 2 bases not matched to a gene. In nucleotides, the CDR3 is TGTGCCAGCAGTGAAGGGACTAGCGGGGCGGATACGCAGTATTTT. Encoded protein: CASSEGTSGADTQYF.

The CDR3 DNA sequence: TGTGCCTGGAGCACAGATACTAGATCCTATGGCTACACCTTC. This sequence encodes CAWSTDTRSYGYTF. V usage is TRBV30 and J usage is TRBJ1-2, with D unclear. The germline V gene has CDR1 GTSNPN and CDR2 SVGIG (reference sequence). Trimming removed 3 bases from V and 4 bases from J, with 15 bases in between. The CDR3 spans 14 residues.

V usage is TRBV20-1 and J usage is TRBJ2-7; TRBD2 aligns across 7 bases. After removal of 0 bases from V and 2 bases from J, the junction contained 13 bases not matched to a gene. This CDR3 is 17 amino acids long. The germline V gene has CDR1 DFQATT and CDR2 SNEGSKA (reference sequence). This CDR3 is CSARDFKLERGTYEQYF. In nucleotides, the CDR3 is TGCAGTGCTAGAGATTTTAAGTTGGAGCGGGGTACCTACGAGCAGTACTTC.

This clonotype was found many times. This chain links TRBV20-1 with TRBJ2-1; 12 bases agree with TRBD2. V shed 0 bases and J 2 bases; nucleotides not matched to a gene: 8. Germline V gene lookup returns CDR1 DFQATT and CDR2 SNEGSKA (reference sequence). CDR3 length: 18 residues. CDR3 loop: CSARDSLAGGRAYNEQFF. In nucleotides, the CDR3 is TGCAGTGCTAGAGACTCGCTAGCGGGAGGGCGCGCCTACAATGAGCAGTTCTTC.

The V call is TRBV9, the J call TRBJ2-1; D is possibly TRBD2 (6 bases). The germline V and J ends were trimmed by 0 bases and 7 bases, with 20 bases remaining between them. Per the germline V gene, CDR1 is SGDLS and CDR2 is YYNGEE. This CDR3 contains 17 residues. The CDR3: CASSVVPASVRSNEQFF. CDR3 coding DNA: TGTGCCAGCAGCGTAGTACCCGCTAGCGTAAGATCTAATGAGCAGTTCTTC.

This clonotype was observed at least ten times. This chain connects TRBV27 to TRBJ1-5; D is unresolved. Looked up from germline, CDR1 is MNHEY and CDR2 is SMNVEV (reference sequence). This CDR3 has 16 residues. Trimming left V 8 bases short and J 0 bases short, with 17 bases between. This CDR3 reads CASVGRARFSNQPQHF. The CDR3 coding sequence is TGTGCCAGCGTGGGTAGGGCCAGATTTAGCAATCAGCCCCAGCATTTT.

The table lists this clonotype with many counts. V is TRBV20-1 and J is TRBJ1-2; a possible D gene is TRBD1 (5 bases). Germline CDR1 and CDR2: DFQATT and SNEGSKA (reference sequence). The length of the CDR3 is 16 residues. V was shortened by 1 base and J by 0 bases, with 15 bases between the two germline ends. The CDR3 protein is CSARGGHSSSNYGYTF. CDR3 nucleotide sequence: TGCAGTGCTAGAGGAGGACACAGCAGCTCTAACTATGGCTACACCTTC.

Only a few counts were recorded for this clonotype. V is TRBV14 and J is TRBJ2-7; D might be TRBD1 or TRBD2, each matching 5 bases. This CDR3 contains 14 residues. V was cut by 5 bases and J by 3 bases, with 14 bases left in between. CDR1 SGHDN and CDR2 FVKESK come from the germline V gene. The CDR3 spells CASSKGPGDYEQYF. DNA of the CDR3: TGTGCCAGCAGCAAGGGACCTGGGGACTACGAGCAGTACTTC.

This clonotype has at least ten counts. V is TRBV5-1 and J is TRBJ2-5; D not resolved. Looked up from germline, CDR1 is SGHRS and CDR2 is YFSETQ. Trimming stripped 3 bases from V and 2 bases from J, with 11 bases between. This CDR3 region has 14 residues. The CDR3 loop is CASSSGYSQETQYF. The CDR3 DNA reads as TGCGCCAGCAGCTCCGGGTATTCACAAGAGACCCAGTACTTC.

There are many counts of this clonotype. CDR3 protein: CASRPRGGTGIIANYGYTF. DNA of the CDR3: TGTGCCAGCAGACCTAGGGGAGGGACAGGGATTATTGCTAACTATGGCTACACCTTC. The chain has TRBV12-3 or TRBV12-4 and TRBJ1-2, with TRBD1 matching over 9 bases. Trimming removed 6 bases from V and 0 bases from J; junction bases left unmatched: 17. The CDR3 has 19 amino acids.

This clonotype was observed many times. J is TRBJ2-5 and V is TRBV28, with 9 nucleotides matching TRBD1. Germline V CDR1 and CDR2: MDHEN, SYDVKM. The CDR3 covers 17 residues. V lost 6 bases, J lost 1 base, and 12 bases stayed unmatched. The CDR3 spells CASSTDDRGKFQETQYF. As DNA, the CDR3 is TGTGCCAGCAGCACCGATGACAGGGGGAAGTTCCAAGAGACCCAGTACTTC.

This clonotype was seen repeatedly, ten times or more. The CDR3 region is CASAPGNMVEKLFF. The CDR3 bases are TGTGCCAGCGCCCCAGGGAATATGGTTGAAAAACTGTTTTTT. The V and J genes are TRBV6-1 and TRBJ1-4; tentatively, D is TRBD1 (5 bases). This CDR3 spans 14 amino acids. Germline CDR1 MNHNS, CDR2 SASEGT. The V end lost 8 bases, the J end lost 7 bases, and 17 bases lay between the germline ends.

A word on this clonotype: A much larger clone sits a single nucleotide away, making a read error possible. The chain uses TRBV12-3 or TRBV12-4 and TRBJ2-1, with no clear D. The J call is uncertain, as TRBJ2-5 better fits the DNA end. The CDR3 runs to 14 residues. CDR3 loop: CAGSLTRGQETQYF. CDR3 coding DNA: TGTGCCGGCAGTCTTACCAGAGGCCAAGAGACCCAGTACTTC.

This clonotype has at least ten counts. V and J are TRBV5-1 and TRBJ2-1, with 9 bases aligning to TRBD2. Germline V CDR1 and CDR2: SGHRS, YFSETQ. The trim removed 0 bases at V and 1 base at J, leaving 5 bases unmatched. The length of the CDR3 is 17 residues. This chain's CDR3 is CASSLETTSGSYNEQFF. The CDR3 DNA follows: TGCGCCAGCAGCTTGGAAACTACTAGCGGGTCCTACAATGAGCAGTTCTTC.